The 7 T cell receptor beta chains reported below all come from one sample, sequenced in a study of T cells in Graves' hyperthyroidism and ophthalmopathy. Authors of the study amplified TCR beta CDR3 regions from RNA transcripts. An initial round of RT-PCR targeting the TCR CDR3 relied on the HTBI primer set. TCRdb ran MiXCR on the multiplex PCR reads and lists one entry per CDR3 protein. The sample consists of over 250,000 distinct CDR3 sequences, 17% of them appearing once. Sequencing was carried out using blood. These receptors originate from a woman aged 55 to 70 with Graves' ophthalmopathy.

In its sample, this clonotype was seen a few times. This chain connects TRBV7-3 to TRBJ1-3; no clear D gene. Trimming pared 8 bases from V and 0 bases from J, leaving 11 bases between. This CDR3 spans 14 amino acids. Germline V lookup: CDR1 SGHTA, CDR2 FQGTGA. CDR3 in amino acids: CASSEGRSGNTIYF. The CDR3 DNA follows: TGTGCCAGCTCTGAGGGCCGCTCTGGAAACACCATATATTTT.

The chain couples TRBV12-5 to TRBJ2-1; either TRBD1 or TRBD2 may supply D (5 bases each). Germline assignment: CDR1 LGHNT and CDR2 FRNRAP. V was shortened by 7 bases and J by 2 bases, with 9 bases between the two germline ends. The CDR3 length is 13 residues. The CDR3 loop is CASAGRAYNEQFF. The CDR3 DNA reads TGTGCTAGTGCGGGGCGGGCCTACAATGAGCAGTTCTTC. Based on the CDR3 plus reference TRBV12-5 and TRBJ2-1, the full variable domain is DARVTQTPRHKVTEMGQEVTMRCQPILGHNTVFWYRQTMMQGLELLAYFRNRAPLDDSGMPKDRFSAEMPDATLATLKIQPSEPRDSAVYFCASAGRAYNEQFFGPGTRLTVL.

About this clonotype itself: At one boundary the junction diverges from the germline segment, which might be a read error. The genes are TRBV6-2 or TRBV6-3 and TRBJ2-3, with a tentative D call TRBD2 (6 bases). CDR1 and CDR2 (germline): MNHEY, SVGEGT. The CDR3 consists of 12 residues. The CDR3 DNA reads TGTGCCGGCAGCACGGGGGTTCGGACGCAGTATTTT. Its protein product is CAGSTGVRTQYF.

There are many counts of this clonotype. V usage is TRBV20-1 and J usage is TRBJ2-1, with D tentatively TRBD2 (6 bases). Trimming removed 1 base from V and 8 bases from J, with 18 bases in between. The germline V gene has CDR1 DFQATT and CDR2 SNEGSKA (reference sequence). The CDR3 runs 15 residues. CDR3 coding DNA: TGCAGTGCTAGAGGGCCCTCGGGGGTAGCCGATGAGCAGTTCTTC. This sequence encodes CSARGPSGVADEQFF.

This clonotype was picked up a small number of times. The chain uses TRBV9 and TRBJ2-3; no reliable D call. The length of the CDR3 is 13 residues. Trimming removed 0 bases at V and 8 bases at J, with 10 bases between. The germline V gene has CDR1 SGDLS and CDR2 YYNGEE. The CDR3 spells CASSVAEWATQYF. The CDR3 DNA reads as TGTGCCAGCAGCGTAGCTGAATGGGCTACGCAGTATTTT. The full variable domain, completed using reference TRBV9 and TRBJ2-3, is DSGVTQTPKHLITATGQRVTLRCSPRSGDLSVYWYQQSLDQGLQFLIQYYNGEERAKGNILERFSAQQFPDLHSELNLSSLELGDSALYFCASSVAEWATQYFGPGTRLTVL.

This clonotype was seen only a few times. The J gene is TRBJ1-2, the V gene TRBV5-5; no definite D call. V was trimmed by 3 bases and J by 4 bases, leaving 19 bases between them. The germline gives CDR1 SGHKS, CDR2 YYEKEE (reference sequence). CDR3 length: 16 residues. For the CDR3, the DNA is TGTGCCAGCAGCTATCAGGTCCTCGGGAGCGGCTATGGCTACACCTTC. Its translation is CASSYQVLGSGYGYTF.

Concerning this clonotype: This may be a read error, as it is one base from a much larger clone. This chain uses TRBV7-9 with TRBJ2-1; possibly TRBD1 for D (6 bases). The assigned J gene may be wrong: the sequence end matches TRBJ2-7 better. The CDR3 has 16 residues. CDR1 is SEHNR and CDR2 is FQNEAQ in the germline V gene (reference sequence). CDR3: CASSPARTAVYNEQYF. In DNA form, the CDR3 reads TGTGCCAGCAGCCCCGCCCGGACAGCCGTTTACAATGAGCAGTACTTC.